The subject of this entry is one T cell receptor beta chain. These data belong to a study of shared clonotypes between healthy human individuals. The CDR3 is 16 amino acids. CDR1 and CDR2 (germline): SGHRS, YFSETQ. The V end lost 0 bases, the J end lost 2 bases, and 15 bases lay between the germline ends. The assay was immunoSEQ multiplex PCR, and TCRdb's table has in-frame clones only and misses some. This table holds under 550,000 clones, about 96% found once. Sequencing input: naive CD4+ T cells sorted from blood. Subset of the sample: CD45RA+ positively selected. The chain recombines TRBV5-1 with TRBJ2-7; TRBD2 is a possible D gene (5 bases). The sequence derives from a woman aged 25 to 45 in good health. CDR3 residues: CASSLGRGRIAYEQYF. In DNA, the CDR3 is TGCGCCAGCAGCTTGGGACGGGGAAGGATTGCCTACGAGCAGTACTTC.